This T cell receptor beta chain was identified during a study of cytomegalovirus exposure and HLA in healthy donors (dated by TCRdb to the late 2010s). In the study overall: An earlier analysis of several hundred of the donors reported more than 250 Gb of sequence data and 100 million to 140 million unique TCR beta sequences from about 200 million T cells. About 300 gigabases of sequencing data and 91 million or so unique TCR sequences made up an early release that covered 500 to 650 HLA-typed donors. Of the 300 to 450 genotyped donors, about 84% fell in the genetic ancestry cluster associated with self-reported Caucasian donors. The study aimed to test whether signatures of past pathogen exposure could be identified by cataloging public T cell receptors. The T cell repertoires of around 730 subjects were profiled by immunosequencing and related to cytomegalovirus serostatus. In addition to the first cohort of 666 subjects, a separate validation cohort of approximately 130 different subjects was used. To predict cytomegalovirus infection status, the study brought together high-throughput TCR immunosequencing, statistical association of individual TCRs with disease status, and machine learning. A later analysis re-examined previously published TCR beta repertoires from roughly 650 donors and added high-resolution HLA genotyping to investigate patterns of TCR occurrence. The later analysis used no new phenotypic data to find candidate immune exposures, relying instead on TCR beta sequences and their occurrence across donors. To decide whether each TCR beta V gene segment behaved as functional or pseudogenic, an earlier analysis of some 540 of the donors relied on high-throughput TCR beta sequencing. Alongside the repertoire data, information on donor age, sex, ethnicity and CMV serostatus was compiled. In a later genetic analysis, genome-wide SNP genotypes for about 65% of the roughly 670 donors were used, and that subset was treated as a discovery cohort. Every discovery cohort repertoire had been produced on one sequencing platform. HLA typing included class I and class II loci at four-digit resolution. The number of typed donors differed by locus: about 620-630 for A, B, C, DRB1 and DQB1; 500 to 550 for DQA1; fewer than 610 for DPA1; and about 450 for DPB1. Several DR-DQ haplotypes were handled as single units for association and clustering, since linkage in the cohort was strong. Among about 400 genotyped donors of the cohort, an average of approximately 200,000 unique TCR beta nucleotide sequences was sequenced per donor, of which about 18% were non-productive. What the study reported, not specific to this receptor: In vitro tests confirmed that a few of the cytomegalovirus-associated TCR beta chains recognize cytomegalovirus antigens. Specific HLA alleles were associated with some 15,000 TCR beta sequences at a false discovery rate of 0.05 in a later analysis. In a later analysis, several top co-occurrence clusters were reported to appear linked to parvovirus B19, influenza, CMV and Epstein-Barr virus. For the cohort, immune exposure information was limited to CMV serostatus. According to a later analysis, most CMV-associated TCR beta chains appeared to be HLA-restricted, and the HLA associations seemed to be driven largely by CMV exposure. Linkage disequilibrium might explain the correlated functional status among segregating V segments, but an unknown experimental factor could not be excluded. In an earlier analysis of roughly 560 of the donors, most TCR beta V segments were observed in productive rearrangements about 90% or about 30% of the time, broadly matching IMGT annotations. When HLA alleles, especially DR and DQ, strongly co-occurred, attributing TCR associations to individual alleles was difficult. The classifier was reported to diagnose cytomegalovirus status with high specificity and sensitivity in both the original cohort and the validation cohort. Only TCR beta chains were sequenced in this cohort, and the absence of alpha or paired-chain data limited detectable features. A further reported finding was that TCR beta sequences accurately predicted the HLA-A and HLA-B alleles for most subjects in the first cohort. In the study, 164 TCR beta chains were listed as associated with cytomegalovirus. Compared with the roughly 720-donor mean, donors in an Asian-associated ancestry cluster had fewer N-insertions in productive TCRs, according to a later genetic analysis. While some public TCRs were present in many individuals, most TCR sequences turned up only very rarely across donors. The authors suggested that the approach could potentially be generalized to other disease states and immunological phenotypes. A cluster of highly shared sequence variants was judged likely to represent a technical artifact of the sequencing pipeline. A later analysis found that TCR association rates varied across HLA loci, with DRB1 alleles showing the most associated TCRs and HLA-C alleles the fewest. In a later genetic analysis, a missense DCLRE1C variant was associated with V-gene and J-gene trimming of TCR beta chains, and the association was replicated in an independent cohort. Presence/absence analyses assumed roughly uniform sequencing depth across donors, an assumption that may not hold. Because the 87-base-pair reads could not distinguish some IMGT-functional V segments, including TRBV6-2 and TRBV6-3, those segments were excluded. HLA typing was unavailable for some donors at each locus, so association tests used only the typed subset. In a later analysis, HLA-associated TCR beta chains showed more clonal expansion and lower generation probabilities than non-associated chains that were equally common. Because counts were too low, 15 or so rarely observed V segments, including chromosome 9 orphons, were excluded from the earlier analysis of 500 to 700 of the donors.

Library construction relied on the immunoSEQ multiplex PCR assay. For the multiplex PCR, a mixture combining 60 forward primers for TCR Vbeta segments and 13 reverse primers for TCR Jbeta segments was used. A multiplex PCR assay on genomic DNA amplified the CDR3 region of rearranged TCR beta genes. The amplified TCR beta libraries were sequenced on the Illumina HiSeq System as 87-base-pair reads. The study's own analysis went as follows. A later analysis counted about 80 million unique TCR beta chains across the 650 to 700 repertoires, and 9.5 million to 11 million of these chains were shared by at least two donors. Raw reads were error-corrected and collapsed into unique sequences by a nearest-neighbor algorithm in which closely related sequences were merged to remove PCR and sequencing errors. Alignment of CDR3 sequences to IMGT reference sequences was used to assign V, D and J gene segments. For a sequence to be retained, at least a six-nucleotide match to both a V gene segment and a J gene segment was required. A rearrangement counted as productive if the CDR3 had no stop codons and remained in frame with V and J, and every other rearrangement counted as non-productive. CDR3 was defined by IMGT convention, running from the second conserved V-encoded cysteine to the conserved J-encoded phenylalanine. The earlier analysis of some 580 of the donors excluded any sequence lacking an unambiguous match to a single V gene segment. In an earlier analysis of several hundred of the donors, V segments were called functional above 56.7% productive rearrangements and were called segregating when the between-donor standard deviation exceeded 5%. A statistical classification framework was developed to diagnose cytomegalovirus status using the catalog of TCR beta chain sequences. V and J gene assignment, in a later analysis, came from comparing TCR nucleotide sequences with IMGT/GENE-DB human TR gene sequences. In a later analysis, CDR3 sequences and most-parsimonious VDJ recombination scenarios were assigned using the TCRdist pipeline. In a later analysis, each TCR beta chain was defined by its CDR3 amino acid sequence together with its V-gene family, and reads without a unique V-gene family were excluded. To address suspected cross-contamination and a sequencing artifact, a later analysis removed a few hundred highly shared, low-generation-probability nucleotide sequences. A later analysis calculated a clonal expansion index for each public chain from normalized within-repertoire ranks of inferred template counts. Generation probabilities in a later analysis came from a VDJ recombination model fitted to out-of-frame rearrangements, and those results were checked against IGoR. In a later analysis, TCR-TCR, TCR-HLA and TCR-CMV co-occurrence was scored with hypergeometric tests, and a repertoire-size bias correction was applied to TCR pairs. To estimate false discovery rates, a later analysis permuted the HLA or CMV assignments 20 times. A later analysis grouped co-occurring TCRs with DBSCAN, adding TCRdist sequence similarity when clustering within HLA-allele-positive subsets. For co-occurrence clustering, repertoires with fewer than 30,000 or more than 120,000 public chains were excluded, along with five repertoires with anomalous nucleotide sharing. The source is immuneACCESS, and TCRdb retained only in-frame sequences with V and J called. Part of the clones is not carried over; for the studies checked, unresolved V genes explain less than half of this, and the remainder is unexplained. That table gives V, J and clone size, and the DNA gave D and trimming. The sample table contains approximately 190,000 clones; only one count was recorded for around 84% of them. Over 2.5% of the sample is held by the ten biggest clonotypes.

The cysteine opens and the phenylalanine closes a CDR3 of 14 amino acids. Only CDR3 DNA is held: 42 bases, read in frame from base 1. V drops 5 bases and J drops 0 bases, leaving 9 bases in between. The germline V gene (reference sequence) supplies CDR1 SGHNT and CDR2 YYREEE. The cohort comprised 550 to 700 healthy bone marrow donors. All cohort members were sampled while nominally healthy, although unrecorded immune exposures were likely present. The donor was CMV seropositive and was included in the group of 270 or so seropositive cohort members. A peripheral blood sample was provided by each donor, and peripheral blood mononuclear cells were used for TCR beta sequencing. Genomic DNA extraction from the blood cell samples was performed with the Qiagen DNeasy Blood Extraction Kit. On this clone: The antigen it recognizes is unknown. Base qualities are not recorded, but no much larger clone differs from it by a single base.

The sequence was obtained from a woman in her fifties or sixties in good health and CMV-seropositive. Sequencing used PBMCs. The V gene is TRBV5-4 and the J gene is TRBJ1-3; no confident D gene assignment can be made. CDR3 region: CASRNYDSGNTIYF. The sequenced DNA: TGTGCCAGCAGGAACTATGACTCTGGAAACACCATATATTTT.